Presented here are 12 T cell receptor beta chains from one specimen sequenced in a study of post-analysis software for immune sequencing data. These receptors are not linked to any known antigen. Study-wide findings and caveats: Patients carried roughly 5 TRBV segments more frequently than controls did, and TRBV5-6, TRBV5-1 and TRBV20-1 were among them.

Prepared TCR beta cDNA libraries contained unique molecular identifiers. In TCRdb, the PCR reads were re-called with MiXCR into one record per CDR3 protein. The data contain fewer than 850,000 distinct CDR3 sequences, about 43% of them seen just once; the ten biggest clones take up 4.9%. The material sequenced was blood. The source is a girl aged 10 to 17 with multiple sclerosis.

This clonotype was detected a few times. The chain couples TRBV5-1 to TRBJ2-1; 14 nucleotides agree with TRBD2. The CDR3 sequence is 18 residues long. With 3 bases clipped from V and 4 bases from J, the junction kept 9 bases outside the gene matches. The germline CDR1 and CDR2 sequences are SGHRS and YFSETQ. The CDR3 nucleotides are TGCGCCAGCAGCTCCGGACTAGCGGGAGGACATAGGTACAATGAGCAGTTCTTC. The encoded protein is CASSSGLAGGHRYNEQFF.

This clonotype was found a few times. The chain couples TRBV29-1 to TRBJ2-5; D may be TRBD1 or TRBD2 (5 bases each). Trimming took off 1 base at V and 5 bases at J, with 14 bases between the two ends. CDR3 length: 14 residues. Germline V lookup: CDR1 SQVTM, CDR2 ANQGSEA. In nucleotides, the CDR3 is TGCAGCGTTGAAGGAGGGGCCGTCTGGGAGACCCAGTACTTC. It specifies CSVEGGAVWETQYF.

The chain combines TRBV12-3 or TRBV12-4 with TRBJ1-2; D perhaps matches TRBD1 (5 bases). The CDR3 is made up of 13 amino acids. V lost 6 bases and J 0 bases, leaving 8 bases between the germline ends. CDR3 sequence reads: CASRGGTNYGYTF. CDR3 DNA sequence: TGTGCCAGCAGGGGGGGTACTAACTATGGCTACACCTTC.

The V gene is TRBV4-2, the J gene TRBJ2-1; the D gene could be TRBD1 or TRBD2 (6 bases each). V lost 4 bases and J lost 6, with 19 bases in between. Germline V CDR1 and CDR2: LGHNA, YNFKEQ. The CDR3 is made up of 16 amino acids. The CDR3 DNA reads as TGTGCCAGCAGCCCGCGGGGTCTGAACAGGGCCAATGAGCAGTTCTTC. As protein: CASSPRGLNRANEQFF.

The rearrangement uses TRBV29-1 and TRBJ2-7; D possibly corresponds to TRBD2 (5 bases). Germline V gives CDR1 SQVTM, CDR2 ANQGSEA. This CDR3 has 13 amino acids. Trimming cost V 5 bases and J 3 bases, with 14 bases left between them. CDR3: CSVLVEGNYEQYF. DNA for the CDR3: TGCAGCGTTCTGGTTGAGGGCAACTACGAGCAGTACTTC.

The chain links TRBV7-2 to TRBJ2-1, with 9 bases matching TRBD2. The J segment lost 2 bases and the V segment lost 5 bases, leaving 4 bases of the junction unmatched. Germline V gene lookup returns CDR1 SGHTA and CDR2 FQGNSA. The CDR3 spans 15 residues. CDR3 residues: CASSRREGPYNEQFF. The CDR3 nucleotides read TGTGCCAGCAGCCGGCGGGAGGGGCCCTACAATGAGCAGTTCTTC.

This clonotype was recorded a few times. The chain is built from TRBV12-3 or TRBV12-4 and TRBJ2-7; D possibly corresponds to TRBD2 (5 bases). V was trimmed by 4 bases and J by 1 base, leaving 11 bases between them. The CDR3 is made up of 14 amino acids. The CDR3, as DNA: TGTGCCAGCAGTTCCGGACTTCAATCCTACGAGCAGTACTTC. It codes for CASSSGLQSYEQYF.

The chain has TRBV7-8 and TRBJ1-1, with D uncertain. Germline CDR1 and CDR2: SGHVS and FQNEAQ. The CDR3 consists of 12 residues. Trimming cost V 4 bases and J 5 bases, with 8 bases left between them. The CDR3 nucleotides are TGTGCCAGCAGCTCTCCGGGTACTGAAGCTTTCTTT. This encodes CASSSPGTEAFF.

The V and J genes are TRBV29-1 and TRBJ2-7; TRBD1 agrees at 11 bases. The J call may not be correct, given that the DNA end is closer to TRBJ2-5. The CDR3 runs to 15 residues. In germline, CDR1 is SQVTM, CDR2 ANQGSEA. The CDR3 bases are TGCAGCGTTGTTGGACAGGGGGCGCGAGGGGAGACCCAGTACTTC. Residues: CSVVGQGARGETQYF.

The chain combines TRBV20-1 with TRBJ2-7, with 8 bases matching TRBD2. The J call could be wrong; TRBJ2-5 is a better fit for the DNA end. The CDR3 sequence is 16 residues long. Germline CDR1 is DFQATT and CDR2 is SNEGSKA (reference sequence). The CDR3 region is CSAIEWGGGRRETQYF. The CDR3 bases are TGCAGTGCTATTGAGTGGGGCGGGGGGCGGCGTGAGACCCAGTACTTC.

In its sample, this clonotype was seen a few times. V and J are TRBV6-6 and TRBJ2-1; TRBD2 matches at 9 bases. V lost 6 bases and J lost 5; bases outside the gene matches: 14. Germline V gene lookup returns CDR1 MNHNY and CDR2 SVGAGI (reference sequence). The CDR3 extends over 17 amino acids. The CDR3 is CASSATVAGGGDNEQFF. As DNA, the CDR3 is TGTGCCAGCAGCGCGACCGTGGCGGGAGGGGGGGACAATGAGCAGTTCTTC.

This clonotype has more than one count but fewer than ten. V usage is TRBV6-5 and J usage is TRBJ2-7; 10 bases are shared with TRBD2. The CDR3 totals 14 residues. The ends lost 6 bases at V and 3 bases at J; junction bases unmatched: 5. Per the germline V gene, CDR1 is MNHEY and CDR2 is SVGAGI. The CDR3 loop reads CASRSTSGVYEQYF. Written as DNA, the CDR3 is TGTGCCAGCAGGAGTACTAGCGGGGTCTACGAGCAGTACTTC.